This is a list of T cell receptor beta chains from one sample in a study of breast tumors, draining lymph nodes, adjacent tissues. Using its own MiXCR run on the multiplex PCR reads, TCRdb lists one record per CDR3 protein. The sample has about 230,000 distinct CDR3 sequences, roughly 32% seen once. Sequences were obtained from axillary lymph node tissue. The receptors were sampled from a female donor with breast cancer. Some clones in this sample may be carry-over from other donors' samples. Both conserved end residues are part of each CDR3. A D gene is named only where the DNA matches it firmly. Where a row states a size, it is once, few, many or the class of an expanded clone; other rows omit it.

CASSMVGTGGEKLFF,TGTGCCAGTAGTATGGTGGGGACAGGTGGAGAAAAACTGTTTTTT,TRBV19,TRBD1,many,TRBJ1-4
CAIRQELSGANVLTF,TGTGCCATCAGGCAAGAGCTCTCTGGGGCCAACGTCCTGACTTTC,TRBV10-3,NA,many,TRBJ2-6
CASRRTSGQSTDTQYF,TGTGCCAGCAGGAGGACTAGCGGACAAAGCACAGATACGCAGTATTTT,TRBV9,TRBD2,many,TRBJ2-3
CSASRGPRDRGPYEQYF,TGCAGTGCTAGCCGTGGGCCCCGGGACAGGGGCCCCTACGAGCAGTACTTC,TRBV20-1,TRBD1,NA,TRBJ2-7
CASSHSRGLGEQYF,TGTGCCAGCAGTCACTCGAGGGGGCTCGGCGAGCAGTACTTC,TRBV6-5,TRBD1,few,TRBJ2-7
CASSLQGLARRTQETQYF,TGTGCCAGCAGCCTCCAGGGTTTAGCGAGGAGGACCCAAGAGACCCAGTACTTC,TRBV11-3,NA,many,TRBJ2-5
CAIPGGEGPRTNTGELFF,TGTGCCATACCTGGAGGGGAGGGCCCTCGTACGAACACCGGGGAGCTGTTTTTT,TRBV10-3,TRBD2,many,TRBJ2-2
CASSRTGASFGETQYF,TGTGCCAGCAGCCGGACAGGGGCGTCATTTGGGGAGACCCAGTACTTC,TRBV7-2,TRBD1,NA,TRBJ2-5
CATQAGEGVDRRAFF,TGTGCCACCCAGGCCGGGGAGGGGGTTGATAGGCGGGCTTTCTTT,TRBV10-3,NA,NA,TRBJ1-1
CASSSDRGRNTF,TGTGCCAGCAGCTCGGACAGGGGTAGAAACACCTTC,TRBV7-6,TRBD1,NA,TRBJ1-2
CASSLAGGPGGTQYF,TGTGCCAGCAGCTTAGCGGGGGGGCCGGGGGGTACGCAGTATTTT,TRBV11-1,NA,NA,TRBJ2-3
CASSTAGGFTGELFF,TGTGCTAGCAGCACAGCAGGGGGTTTCACCGGGGAGCTGTTTTTT,TRBV7-7,TRBD1,many,TRBJ2-2
CASSSGLAGRKTQYF,TGTGCCAGCTCGTCGGGACTAGCGGGACGGAAGACCCAGTACTTC,TRBV18,TRBD2,many,TRBJ2-5
CSAPGLAGGPNTGELFF,TGCAGCGCGCCGGGACTAGCGGGAGGGCCGAACACCGGGGAGCTGTTTTTT,TRBV29-1,TRBD2,many,TRBJ2-2
CASSSPIRGGSPLHF,TGTGCCAGCAGCTCTCCCATCAGGGGAGGATCACCCCTCCACTTT,TRBV6-1,NA,NA,TRBJ1-6
CASSRNRNTYEQYF,TGTGCCAGCAGCCGAAACAGGAATACCTACGAGCAGTACTTC,TRBV6-2/TRBV6-3,NA,many,TRBJ2-7
CASTLAGSSYEQYF,TGTGCCAGCACCCTAGCGGGCAGCTCCTACGAGCAGTACTTC,TRBV12-3/TRBV12-4,TRBD2,many,TRBJ2-7
CAGSSDRVYEQYF,TGTGCCGGCAGTAGCGACAGGGTCTACGAGCAGTACTTC,TRBV12-3/TRBV12-4,TRBD1,NA,TRBJ2-7
CSARPNYGYTF,TGCAGCGCTAGGCCTAACTATGGCTACACCTTC,TRBV20-1,NA,NA,TRBJ1-2
CASSLSGTGGLDEQFF,TGCGCCAGCAGCTTGAGTGGGACAGGGGGCTTGGATGAGCAGTTCTTC,TRBV5-1,TRBD1,many,TRBJ2-1
CASSPLAGRNNEQFF,TGTGCCAGCAGCCCACTAGCGGGGCGGAACAATGAGCAGTTCTTC,TRBV6-2/TRBV6-3,TRBD2,few,TRBJ2-1
CSASGNTGRGSEQFF,TGCAGTGCTTCGGGCAACACCGGGAGAGGTAGTGAGCAGTTCTTC,TRBV20-1,NA,NA,TRBJ2-1
CAISSGLAVKETQYF,TGTGCCATCAGTTCCGGACTAGCGGTTAAAGAGACCCAGTACTTC,TRBV10-3,TRBD2,many,TRBJ2-5
CASSLEGGPYNEQFF,TGTGCCAGCAGCTTGGAGGGAGGACCCTACAATGAGCAGTTCTTC,TRBV12-3/TRBV12-4,NA,many,TRBJ2-1
CASSVAGVRSYNEQFF,TGTGCCAGCAGCGTAGCTGGGGTCCGCTCCTACAATGAGCAGTTCTTC,TRBV9,NA,many,TRBJ2-1
CASSQDIPPQETQYF,TGTGCCAGCAGCCAAGATATACCCCCTCAAGAGACCCAGTACTTC,TRBV4-2,NA,many,TRBJ2-5
CASSLAGGVSGNTIYF,TGCGCCAGCAGCTTGGCAGGGGGCGTCTCTGGAAACACCATATATTTT,TRBV5-1,TRBD1,many,TRBJ1-3
CASSSLRGTSGVGTNVLTF,TGTGCCAGCAGTTCACTACGCGGGACTAGCGGGGTTGGGACCAACGTCCTGACTTTC,TRBV27,TRBD2,NA,TRBJ2-6
CASSPNGLTEAFF,TGTGCCAGTAGTCCTAACGGACTCACTGAAGCTTTCTTT,TRBV19,NA,NA,TRBJ1-1
CASSSQGRYSLLHF,TGTGCTAGTAGTTCCCAAGGCAGGTACTCACTCCTCCACTTT,TRBV19,NA,NA,TRBJ1-6
CASSLAGVRSGEQYF,TGTGCCAGCAGCTTAGCGGGAGTACGATCGGGCGAGCAGTACTTC,TRBV7-2,NA,many,TRBJ2-7